Reported below is one T cell receptor beta chain. Its antigen is undetermined. Germline CDR1 and CDR2: WSHSY and SAAADI. The CDR3 is 14 amino acids. With 7 bases clipped from V and 13 bases from J, the junction kept 10 bases outside the gene matches. The use of a sample-barcoded 5' primer and a J-beta primer mix characterized a second PCR of roughly 6 to 11 cycles. Each TCR beta cDNA got a 12-nucleotide random molecular identifier. TCRdb re-derived calls from the 5' RACE reads in MiXCR, one entry per CDR3 protein. The data show approximately 800,000 distinct CDR3 sequences, with roughly 46% seen just once and 18% held by the top ten. The sample belongs to a study of blood T cells in healthy people across ages. Whole-study findings and limits: The authors considered diversity estimates from one million T cells to be underestimates. Getting older went along with TCR beta diversity per million T cells dropping roughly linearly.

Sequenced: blood. This chain joins TRBV10-2 and TRBJ2-4; 13 nucleotides agree with TRBD2. The receptor's source is a man aged 80 or over in good health. CDR3 DNA sequence: TGCGCCAGCAACCCGGGACTAGCGGGGCAAGAGCAGTACTTC. It yields the protein CASNPGLAGQEQYF.